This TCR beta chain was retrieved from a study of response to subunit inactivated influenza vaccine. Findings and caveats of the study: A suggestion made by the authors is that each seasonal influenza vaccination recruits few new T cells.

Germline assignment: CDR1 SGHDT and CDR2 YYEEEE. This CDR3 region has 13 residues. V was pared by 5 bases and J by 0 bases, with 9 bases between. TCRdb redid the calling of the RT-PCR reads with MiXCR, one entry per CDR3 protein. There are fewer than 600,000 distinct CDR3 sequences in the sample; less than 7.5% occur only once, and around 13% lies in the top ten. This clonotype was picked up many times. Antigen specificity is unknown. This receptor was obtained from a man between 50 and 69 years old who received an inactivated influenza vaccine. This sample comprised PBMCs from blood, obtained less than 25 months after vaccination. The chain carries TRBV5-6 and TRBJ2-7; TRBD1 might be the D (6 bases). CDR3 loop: CASRGDNSYEQYF. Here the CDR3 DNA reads TGTGCCAGCAGGGGGGACAACTCCTACGAGCAGTACTTC. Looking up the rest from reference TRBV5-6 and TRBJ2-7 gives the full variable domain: DAGVTQSPTHLIKTRGQQVTLRCSPKSGHDTVSWYQQALGQGPQFIFQYYEEEERQRGNFPDRFSGHQFPNYSSELNVNALLLGDSALYLCASRGDNSYEQYFGPGTRLTVT.